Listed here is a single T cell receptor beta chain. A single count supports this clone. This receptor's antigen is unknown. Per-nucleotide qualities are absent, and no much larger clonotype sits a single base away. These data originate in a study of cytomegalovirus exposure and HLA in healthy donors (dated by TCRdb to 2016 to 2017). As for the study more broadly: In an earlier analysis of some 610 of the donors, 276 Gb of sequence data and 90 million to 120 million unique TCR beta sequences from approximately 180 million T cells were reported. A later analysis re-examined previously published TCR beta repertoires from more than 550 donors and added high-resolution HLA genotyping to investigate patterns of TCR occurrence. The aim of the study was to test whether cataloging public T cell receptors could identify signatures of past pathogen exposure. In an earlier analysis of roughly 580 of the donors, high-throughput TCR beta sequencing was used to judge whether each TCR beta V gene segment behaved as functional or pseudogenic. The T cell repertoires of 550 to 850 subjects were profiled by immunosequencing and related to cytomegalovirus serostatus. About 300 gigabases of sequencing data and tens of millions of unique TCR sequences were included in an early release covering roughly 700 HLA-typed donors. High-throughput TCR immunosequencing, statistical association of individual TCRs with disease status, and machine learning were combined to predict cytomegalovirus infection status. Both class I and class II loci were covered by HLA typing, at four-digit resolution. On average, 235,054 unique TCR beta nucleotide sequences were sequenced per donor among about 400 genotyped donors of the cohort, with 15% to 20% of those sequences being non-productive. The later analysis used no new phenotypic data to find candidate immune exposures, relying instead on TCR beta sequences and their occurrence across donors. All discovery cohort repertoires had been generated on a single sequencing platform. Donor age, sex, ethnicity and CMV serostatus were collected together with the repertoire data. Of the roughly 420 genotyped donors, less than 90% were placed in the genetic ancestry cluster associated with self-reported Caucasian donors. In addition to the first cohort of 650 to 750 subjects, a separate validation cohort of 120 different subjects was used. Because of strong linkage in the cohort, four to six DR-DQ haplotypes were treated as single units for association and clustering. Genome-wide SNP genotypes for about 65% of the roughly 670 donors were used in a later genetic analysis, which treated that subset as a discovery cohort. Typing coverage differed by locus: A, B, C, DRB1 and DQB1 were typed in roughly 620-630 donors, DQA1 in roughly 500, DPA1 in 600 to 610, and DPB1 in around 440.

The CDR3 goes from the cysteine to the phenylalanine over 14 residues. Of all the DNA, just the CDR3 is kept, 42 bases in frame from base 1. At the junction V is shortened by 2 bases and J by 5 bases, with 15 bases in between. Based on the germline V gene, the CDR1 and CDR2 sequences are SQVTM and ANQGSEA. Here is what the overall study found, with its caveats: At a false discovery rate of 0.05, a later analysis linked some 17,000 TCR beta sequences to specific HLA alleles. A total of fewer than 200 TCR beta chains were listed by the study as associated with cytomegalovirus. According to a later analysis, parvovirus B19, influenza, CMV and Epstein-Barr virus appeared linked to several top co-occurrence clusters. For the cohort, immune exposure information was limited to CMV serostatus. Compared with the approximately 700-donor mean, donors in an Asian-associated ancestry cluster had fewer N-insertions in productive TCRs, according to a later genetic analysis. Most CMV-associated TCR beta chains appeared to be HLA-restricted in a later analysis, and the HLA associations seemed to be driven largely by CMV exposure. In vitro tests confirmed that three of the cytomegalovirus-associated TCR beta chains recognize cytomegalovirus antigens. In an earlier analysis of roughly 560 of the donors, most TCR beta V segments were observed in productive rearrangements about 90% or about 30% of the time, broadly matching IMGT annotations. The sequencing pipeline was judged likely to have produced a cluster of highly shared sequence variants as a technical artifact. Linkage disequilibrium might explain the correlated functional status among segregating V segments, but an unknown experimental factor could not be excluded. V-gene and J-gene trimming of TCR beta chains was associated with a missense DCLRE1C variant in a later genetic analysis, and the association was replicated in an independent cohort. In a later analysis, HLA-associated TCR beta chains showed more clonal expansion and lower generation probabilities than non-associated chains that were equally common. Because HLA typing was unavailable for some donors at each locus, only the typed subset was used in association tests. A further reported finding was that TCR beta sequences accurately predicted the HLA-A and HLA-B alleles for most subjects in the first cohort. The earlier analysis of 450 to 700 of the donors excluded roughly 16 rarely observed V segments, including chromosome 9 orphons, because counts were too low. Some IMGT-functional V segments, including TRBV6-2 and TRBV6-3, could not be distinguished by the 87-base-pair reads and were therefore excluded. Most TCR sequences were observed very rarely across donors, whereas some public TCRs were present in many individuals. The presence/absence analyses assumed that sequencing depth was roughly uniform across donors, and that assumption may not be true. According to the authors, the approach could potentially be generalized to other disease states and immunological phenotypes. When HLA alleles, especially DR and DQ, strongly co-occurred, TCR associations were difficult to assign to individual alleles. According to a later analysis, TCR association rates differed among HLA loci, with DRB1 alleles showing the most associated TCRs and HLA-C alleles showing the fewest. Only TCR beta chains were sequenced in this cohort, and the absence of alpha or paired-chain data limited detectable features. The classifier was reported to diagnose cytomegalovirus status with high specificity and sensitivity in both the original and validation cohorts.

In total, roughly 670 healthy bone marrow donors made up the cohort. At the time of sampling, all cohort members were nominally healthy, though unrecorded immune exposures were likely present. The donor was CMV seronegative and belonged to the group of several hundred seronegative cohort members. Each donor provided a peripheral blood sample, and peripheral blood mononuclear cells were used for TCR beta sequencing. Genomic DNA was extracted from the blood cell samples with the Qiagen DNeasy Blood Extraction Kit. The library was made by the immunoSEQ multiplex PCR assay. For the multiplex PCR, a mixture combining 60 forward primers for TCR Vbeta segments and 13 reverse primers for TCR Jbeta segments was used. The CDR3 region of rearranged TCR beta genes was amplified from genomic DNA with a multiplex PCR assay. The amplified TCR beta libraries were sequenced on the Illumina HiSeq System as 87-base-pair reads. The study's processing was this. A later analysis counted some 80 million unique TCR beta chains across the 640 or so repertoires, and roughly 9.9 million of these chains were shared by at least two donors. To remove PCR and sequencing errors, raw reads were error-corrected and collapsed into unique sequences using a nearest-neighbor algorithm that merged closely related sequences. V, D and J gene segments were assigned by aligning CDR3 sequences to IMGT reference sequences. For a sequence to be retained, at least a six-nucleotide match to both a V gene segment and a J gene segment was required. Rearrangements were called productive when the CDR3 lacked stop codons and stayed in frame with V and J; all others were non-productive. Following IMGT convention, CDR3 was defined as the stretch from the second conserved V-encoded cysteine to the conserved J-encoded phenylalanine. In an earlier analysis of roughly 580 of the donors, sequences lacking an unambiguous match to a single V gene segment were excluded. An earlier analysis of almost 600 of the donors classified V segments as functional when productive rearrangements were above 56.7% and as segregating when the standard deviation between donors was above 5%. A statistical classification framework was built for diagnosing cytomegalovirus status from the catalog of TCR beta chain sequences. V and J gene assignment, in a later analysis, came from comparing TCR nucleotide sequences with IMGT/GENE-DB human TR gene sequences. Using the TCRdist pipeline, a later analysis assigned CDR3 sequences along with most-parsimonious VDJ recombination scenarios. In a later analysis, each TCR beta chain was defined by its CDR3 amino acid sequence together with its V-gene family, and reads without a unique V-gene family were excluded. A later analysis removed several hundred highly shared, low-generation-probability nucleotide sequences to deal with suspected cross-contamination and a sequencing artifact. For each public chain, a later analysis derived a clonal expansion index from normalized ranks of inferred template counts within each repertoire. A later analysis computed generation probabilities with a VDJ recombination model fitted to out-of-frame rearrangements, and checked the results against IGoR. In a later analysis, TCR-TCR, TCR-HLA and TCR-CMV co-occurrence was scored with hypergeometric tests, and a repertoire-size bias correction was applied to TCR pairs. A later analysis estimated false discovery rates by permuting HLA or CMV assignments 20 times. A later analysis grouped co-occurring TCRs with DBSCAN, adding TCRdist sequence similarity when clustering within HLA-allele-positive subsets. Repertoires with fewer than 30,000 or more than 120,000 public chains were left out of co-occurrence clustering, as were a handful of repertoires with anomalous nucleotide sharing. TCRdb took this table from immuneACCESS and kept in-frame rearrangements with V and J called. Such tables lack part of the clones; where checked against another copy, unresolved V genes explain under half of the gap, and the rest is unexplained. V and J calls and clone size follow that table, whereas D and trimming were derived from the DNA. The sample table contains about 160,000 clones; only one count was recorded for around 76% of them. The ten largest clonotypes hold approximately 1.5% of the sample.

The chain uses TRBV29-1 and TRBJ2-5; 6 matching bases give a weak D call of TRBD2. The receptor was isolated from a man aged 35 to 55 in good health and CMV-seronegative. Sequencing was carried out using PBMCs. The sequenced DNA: TGCAGCGTTGAAAGCCCGGCGGGACTGGAGACCCAGTACTTC. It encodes CSVESPAGLETQYF.